This T cell receptor beta chain was documented in a study of T cells in Graves' hyperthyroidism and ophthalmopathy. Recently diagnosed hyperthyroidism of less than 2 months' duration affected patients aged 18 to 65. Investigators excluded patients with uncontrolled infection, other autoimmune disease, pregnancy or lactation. Diagnoses were established using clinical symptoms, serum thyroxine and TRAb, thyroid ultrasound and orbital computed tomography. The sample holds a few counts of this clonotype. Its target is unknown. Germline CDR1 reads LGHDT; CDR2 reads YNNKEL (reference sequence). The CDR3 extends over 13 amino acids. V lost 4 bases to trimming and J lost 6 bases, with 10 bases between them. Amplification of TCR beta CDR3 regions used RNA as the template. First-round RT-PCR of the TCR CDR3 relied on the HTBI primer set. TCRdb re-derived calls from the multiplex PCR reads in MiXCR, one entry per CDR3 protein. The sample has a few hundred thousand distinct CDR3 sequences; under 60% are singletons.

Study-level findings and limits: Stable hyperthyroidism was separated from ophthalmopathy by a model based on 13 V-J features.

The rearrangement links TRBV3-1 to TRBJ1-5, with a tentative D call TRBD1 (5 bases). The TCR comes from a woman between 18 and 29 years old with Graves' hyperthyroidism. Sequences were obtained from peripheral blood or thyroid tissue (not recorded which). This CDR3 reads CASSRGVVQPQHF. CDR3 coding DNA: TGTGCCAGCAGCCGAGGGGTGGTTCAGCCCCAGCATTTT. Complete variable domain (other parts from reference TRBV3-1 and TRBJ1-5): DTAVSQTPKYLVTQMGNDKSIKCEQNLGHDTMYWYKQDSKKFLKIMFSYNNKELIINETVPNRFSPKSPDKAHLNLHINSLELGDSAVYFCASSRGVVQPQHFGDGTRLSIL.